This T cell receptor (beta chain) appears in the sequencing data of a study of beta chain features in type 1 diabetes (dated by TCRdb to about 2018). Regarding the research as a whole: Mean age, gender distribution, total cell number and subset yield did not differ between patients and healthy donors. A total of roughly 98,000,000 sorted cells were examined across all samples, and a strong correlation was observed between cell number per subset and RNA yield. Naive and central memory subsets were obtained from all 28 donors, but regulatory and stem cell-like memory subsets were isolated from only 8 patients and roughly 8 healthy donors. The study compared TCRB repertoires of sorted circulating CD4+ T cell subsets between recently diagnosed type 1 diabetes patients and matched healthy donors. General conclusions and limits of the study: Patients with type 1 diabetes made fewer insertions and deleted more nucleotides at VDJ recombination sites, implying thymic rearrangement abnormalities. HLA sub-analyses involved small numbers of individuals, so any influence of HLA type on TCRB rearrangement remained unresolved. A moderate but significant shortening of TCRB CDR3 length was observed in type 1 diabetes patients in all four CD4+ subsets. Because cDNA was sequenced instead of genomic DNA, highly expressing activated cells could be over-represented, though the groups showed no difference in activation or CD3 levels. Shorter templates might be favored by PCR, yet because patient and control samples were amplified and corrected together, any such skew would affect both groups equally. Naive, central memory and regulatory TCRB repertoires appeared more similar among patients than among healthy donors.

From each donor, a single peripheral blood sample of around 0.12 L on average was drawn into heparinised tubes. Using a panel that included CD45RO, CCR7, CD25, CD127, CD95 and CD27, naive, central memory, regulatory and stem cell-like memory CD4+ T cells were sorted on a BD FACSAria II. A purity above 98% was achieved for all sorted populations. PBMCs were separated immediately by Lymphoprep density gradient centrifugation and were stained directly, without being cultured. Samples were stained and sorted in pairs, with one healthy donor and one patient per experiment, so that batch effects were minimized. For this clone: Which antigen it targets is not known. Nothing much larger sits one base from this clone, and base qualities are not available.

The entire isolated RNA was reverse transcribed using the High Capacity cDNA Reverse Transcription Kit, and thus expressed TCRB transcripts were sequenced. Deep immunoSEQ sequencing was performed on naive, central memory and regulatory T cell samples, with an average of around 3.4 million total reads per sample. Sorted cells were lysed in RLT buffer, and RNA was extracted using DNase-treated RNeasy Micro or Mini kits according to cell number. Each cell subset was processed on its own to prevent cross-contamination, while patient and healthy donor samples were processed together. The immunoSEQ multiplex PCR was used to amplify TCRB sequences from cDNA, yielding 87-bp fragments that span the CDR3 region. Sequencing of the amplicons was done on the Illumina HiSeq platform. The authors' pipeline ran thus. Synthetic template baselines were used to correct PCR bias computationally, reads within Hamming distance 2 were collapsed, and singletons that could not be merged were discarded. By aligning reads against IMGT, V, D and J genes, CDR3 length, and insertions or deletions at six rearrangement sites were assigned. Clonotype counts were normalized to sorted cell number within each subset before computing true diversity and Gini coefficients with the tcR R package. The overlap coefficient, calculated on TCRB nucleotide sequences, was used to measure repertoire sharing. Out-of-frame TCRB sequences from naive cells were analyzed as a proxy for the pre-selection repertoire. The table was pulled from immuneACCESS by TCRdb, which kept in-frame rearrangements only. Such tables lose some clones; where checked, under half of the loss comes from unresolved V genes, and the rest has no known cause. V and J calls and clone size are those listed in that table; D and trimming were worked out from the DNA. The sample table records just over 450,000 clones; approximately 28% of these occur just once. The ten largest account for more than 0.055% of the sample.

CDR1 and CDR2 are drawn from the germline V gene: SQVTM, ANQGSEA. The CDR3 goes from the cysteine to the phenylalanine over 15 residues. Of the read, only the CDR3 DNA is kept; its 45 bases are in frame from base 1. V is pared back by 2 bases and J by 0 bases, with 13 bases lying between the germline termini. The chain employs TRBV29-1 and TRBJ2-5; TRBD1 is perhaps the D gene, given 6 matching bases. The sequenced material came from naive CD4+ T cells from blood. In the paper's terms, the cell subset or site label means: true naive CD4+ T cells. The origin of this receptor is a man younger than 35 in good health. The CDR3 protein: CSVERPGADQETQYF. The DNA sequence follows: TGCAGCGTTGAAAGGCCAGGGGCCGACCAAGAGACCCAGTACTTC.